This TCR beta chain was identified during a study of beta chain features in type 1 diabetes. Findings and caveats of the study: For Type 1 diabetes patients, all four CD4+ subsets carried TCRB CDR3s that were moderately but significantly shorter. Naive, central memory and Treg TCRB repertoires appeared more alike in patients than in healthy donors.

This clone was seen only a few times. Its cognate antigen is unknown. Every isolated RNA sample was fully reverse transcribed, so sequencing captured expressed TCRB transcripts. The method was immunoSEQ multiplex PCR; TCRdb's version includes in-frame clones alone and lacks a portion of them. Found here are about 160,000 clones, 8% to 8.5% of them singletons; the top ten hold 0.45% to 0.55%. This sequence originates from a woman aged 18-29 years with type 1 diabetes. The sample comprised central memory CD4+ T cells from blood.

As DNA, the CDR3 is TGTGCCAGCAGCTTGAGGACTAGCAGCAATGAGCAGTTCTTC. Translating it yields CASSLRTSSNEQFF. The rearrangement joins TRBV7-2 to TRBJ2-1, with 8 bases identical to TRBD2. The CDR3 totals 14 residues. Germline assignment: CDR1 SGHTA and CDR2 FQGNSA. V lost 3 bases to trimming and J lost 6 bases; unmatched junction nucleotides: 4. Based on the CDR3 plus reference TRBV7-2 and TRBJ2-1, the full variable domain is GAGVSQSPSNKVTEKGKDVELRCDPISGHTALYWYRQSLGQGLEFLIYFQGNSAPDKSGLPSDRFSAERTGGSVSTLTIQRTQQEDSAVYLCASSLRTSSNEQFFGPGTRLTVL.